This T cell receptor (beta chain) was obtained from a study of brain T cells in children with intractable seizures. General observations from the study: Pre-surgery blood may have been undersampled, hiding some clones.

Clones were read by immunoSEQ multiplex PCR, and TCRdb kept only the in-frame ones, dropping some. The sample lists 62,000 or so clones, approximately 94% seen once, with more than 0.3% in the top ten. With respect to this clone: What it recognizes is unknown.

The CDR3 is 13 residues long. Germline V lookup: CDR1 SEHNR, CDR2 FQNEAQ (reference sequence). V lost 4 bases and J 4 bases, leaving 10 bases between the germline ends. This clonotype was obtained from a boy under two years old with focal cortical dysplasia and intractable seizures. The genes are TRBV7-9 and TRBJ1-1; tentatively, D is TRBD1 (6 bases). This sample comprised peripheral blood, obtained at surgery. CDR3 bases: TGTGCCAGCAGCTCTTGGGGGGCCACTGAAGCTTTCTTT. It translates to CASSSWGATEAFF.